Presented here are 26 T cell receptor beta chains from one specimen sequenced in a study of technical replicates of blood from a handful of donors. Repertoires were generated with immunoSEQ multiplex PCR, while TCRdb's copy carries only in-frame clones and drops some. Here the sample spans some 71,000 clones, 95% to 98% being singletons. The source material was T cells isolated from PBMCs. The receptors shown here come from a human donor in good health.

This rearrangement joins TRBV6-6 to TRBJ1-5, with D possibly matching TRBD1 (6 bases). From germline, CDR1 is MNHNY and CDR2 SVGAGI (reference sequence). The CDR3 spans 12 residues. Trimming shortened V by 6 bases and J by 5 bases, and 8 bases separated the two germline ends. Here the CDR3 reads CASRSGDQPQHF. DNA of the CDR3: TGTGCCAGCAGATCAGGGGATCAGCCCCAGCATTTT.

The genes are TRBV6-1 and TRBJ1-1, with D maybe TRBD1 (5 bases). Per the germline V gene, CDR1 is MNHNS and CDR2 is SASEGT. Trimming removed 7 bases from V and 6 bases from J, with 18 bases in between. The CDR3 contains 14 residues. The CDR3 reads CASIPTGGLAEAFF. Written as DNA, the CDR3 is TGTGCCAGCATCCCAACAGGAGGGCTGGCTGAAGCTTTCTTT.

This sequence joins TRBV2 and TRBJ1-2, with TRBD1 matching over 9 bases. V lost 9 bases to trimming and J lost 6 bases; unmatched junction nucleotides: 5. The CDR3 runs to 12 residues. The germline V gene has CDR1 SNHLY and CDR2 FYNNEI. CDR3 nucleotides: TGTGCCAGGGAGGACAGGGGTGATGGCTACACCTTC. It specifies CAREDRGDGYTF.

The rearrangement uses TRBV7-3 and TRBJ2-1; TRBD2 aligns across 7 bases. This CDR3 has 14 residues. The V gene end was trimmed by 0 bases and the J gene end by 7 bases; junction bases not matched to a gene: 3. The germline V gene has CDR1 SGHTA and CDR2 FQGTGA. CDR3 sequence: CASSLTLGGNEQFF. As DNA, the CDR3 is TGTGCCAGCAGCTTAACGTTGGGGGGGAATGAGCAGTTCTTC.

This chain uses TRBV6-4 with TRBJ2-2, with 8 positions matching TRBD2. This CDR3 contains 14 residues. The germline V gene has CDR1 MRHNA and CDR2 SNTAGT. V gave up 8 bases and J gave up 4 bases; unmatched junction bases: 6. CDR3 residues: CASSNGRVTGELFF. Written as DNA, the CDR3 is TGTGCCAGCTCCAACGGGAGGGTCACCGGGGAGCTGTTTTTT.

The chain links TRBV4-3 to TRBJ2-7, with D perhaps matching TRBD1 (6 bases). V dropped 0 bases and J dropped 4 bases, with 10 bases sitting between them. Germline loops: CDR1 LGHNA, CDR2 YSLEER. This CDR3 is 14 amino acids long. CDR3 amino acids: CASSQDTGRYEQYF. The CDR3 DNA reads TGCGCCAGCAGCCAAGACACAGGGCGGTACGAGCAGTACTTC.

J is TRBJ1-1 and V is TRBV25-1; TRBD1 matches 10 bases. The CDR3 length is 14 residues. Germline-derived CDR1 and CDR2 are MGHDK and SYGVNS. The trim removed 5 bases at V and 9 bases at J, leaving 9 bases unmatched. CDR3 residues: CASSLGTGVNQAFF. The CDR3 DNA sequence: TGTGCCAGCAGTCTCGGGACAGGGGTGAATCAAGCTTTCTTT. Full variable domain (missing parts from reference TRBV25-1 and TRBJ1-1): EADIYQTPRYLVIGTGKKITLECSQTMGHDKMYWYQQDPGMELHLIHYSYGVNSTEKGDLSSESTVSRIRTEHFPLTLESARPSHTSQYLCASSLGTGVNQAFFGQGTRLTVV.

The CDR3 sequence is CASSPAGGPYEQYF. The DNA of the CDR3 is TGTGCCAGCAGCCCAGCGGGAGGCCCCTACGAGCAGTACTTC. The rearrangement uses TRBV27 and TRBJ2-7; 9 bases align to TRBD2. CDR1 MNHEY and CDR2 SMNVEV come from the germline V gene (reference sequence). The V gene end was trimmed by 6 bases and the J gene end by 2 bases; junction bases not matched to a gene: 5. The CDR3 spans 14 residues.

The J gene is TRBJ2-3, the V gene TRBV7-3, with 12 nucleotides matching TRBD2. V gave up 5 bases and J gave up 0 bases; unmatched junction bases: 6. This CDR3 comprises 17 residues. Per germline, CDR1 SGHTA and CDR2 FQGTGA. The CDR3 DNA sequence: TGTGCCAGCAGCCCCCGACTAGCGGGAGACAGCACAGATACGCAGTATTTT. Protein: CASSPRLAGDSTDTQYF.

This rearrangement joins TRBV29-1 to TRBJ2-7; possibly TRBD2 for D (7 bases). The V gene lost 7 bases and the J gene lost 5 bases, with 18 bases spanning the gap. CDR1 and CDR2 from the germline V gene are SQVTM and ANQGSEA. CDR3 length: 13 residues. The CDR3 DNA is TGCAGCGCGGGGGGCGGGAGTAAACACGAGCAGTACTTC. It is translated as CSAGGGSKHEQYF.

The V and J genes are TRBV6-1 and TRBJ2-7, with D possibly matching TRBD1 (6 bases). Trimming took 6 bases from V and 0 from J, leaving 15 bases between them. From germline, CDR1 is MNHNS and CDR2 SASEGT. The CDR3 runs 15 residues. The CDR3 sequence: CASSPRGASSYEQYF. Here the CDR3 DNA reads TGTGCCAGCAGCCCCAGGGGCGCGAGCTCCTACGAGCAGTACTTC.

The J gene is TRBJ2-7, the V gene TRBV28; no firm D call. CDR1 and CDR2 (germline): MDHEN, SYDVKM. CDR3 length: 10 amino acids. V was cut by 8 bases and J by 7 bases, with 9 bases left in between. CDR3 in amino acids: CASGDGEQYF. Here the CDR3 DNA reads TGTGCCAGCGGTGACGGGGAGCAGTACTTC.

The chain recombines TRBV4-1 with TRBJ2-7; 7 bases align to TRBD1. Germline V lookup: CDR1 MGHRA, CDR2 YSYEKL. V was clipped by 2 bases and J by 3 bases; unmatched bases: 16. CDR3 size: 18 residues. CDR3 amino acids: CASSQKSRSETGIYEQYF. The CDR3 region has the DNA TGCGCCAGCAGCCAAAAAAGCCGGAGTGAGACAGGGATCTACGAGCAGTACTTC.

This clone has only one observation. J is TRBJ1-5 and V is TRBV9; 9 bases fit TRBD1. The CDR3 runs 15 residues. Germline V gene data show CDR1 as SGDLS and CDR2 as YYNGEE. V was pared by 3 bases and J by 7 bases, with 8 bases of the junction left unmatched. The CDR3 is CASSATGTGRQPQHF. CDR3 nucleotides: TGTGCCAGCAGCGCGACCGGGACAGGGCGGCAGCCCCAGCATTTT.

The chain couples TRBV28 to TRBJ2-7; unclear D gene. Germline CDR1 and CDR2: MDHEN and SYDVKM. V was clipped by 5 bases and J by 0 bases, with 14 bases between them. The CDR3 is 15 residues long. Written as DNA, the CDR3 is TGTGCCAGCAGTCCTCTAGTATCCCGCTCCTACGAGCAGTACTTC. It yields the protein CASSPLVSRSYEQYF.

This chain connects TRBV4-2 to TRBJ2-7; weak D call: TRBD2 (6 bases). The CDR3 extends over 16 amino acids. The V end was cut by 0 bases, the J end by 3 bases, with 15 bases between. Germline CDR1 and CDR2: LGHNA and YNFKEQ. The CDR3 DNA reads TGTGCCAGCAGCCAAGAGGAACGGGAGCTTGACTACGAGCAGTACTTC. Protein sequence: CASSQEERELDYEQYF.

The chain uses TRBV11-2 and TRBJ2-7; D unresolved. Trimming removed 1 base from V and 3 bases from J, with 4 bases in between. This CDR3 is 12 amino acids long. The germline gives CDR1 SGHAT, CDR2 FQNNGV. CDR3 protein: CASSLAFYEQYF. CDR3 nucleotides: TGTGCCAGCAGCTTAGCGTTCTACGAGCAGTACTTC.

The count of this clone is one. The rearrangement joins TRBV7-2 to TRBJ2-3; D unclear. V was shortened by 5 bases and J by 2 bases, with 11 bases between the two germline ends. Germline V gives CDR1 SGHTA, CDR2 FQGNSA. This CDR3 has 14 amino acids. CDR3: CASSIIRDTDTQYF. DNA of the CDR3: TGTGCCAGCAGCATAATTAGAGACACAGATACGCAGTATTTT.

The chain recombines TRBV12-1 with TRBJ1-5; TRBD1 is taken as the D call from the table, unchecked against the DNA. TRBV12-1 corresponds to a pseudogene. This CDR3 spans 14 amino acids. The CDR3 region has the DNA TGTGCCAGCAGCTGCCGGGACAGTAATCAGCCCCAGCATTTT. Protein sequence: CASSCRDSNQPQHF.

The table lists this clone with a few counts. This rearrangement joins TRBV6-1 to TRBJ1-2, with D unclear. V lost 3 bases, J lost 0 bases, and 5 bases lay in between. This CDR3 comprises 13 residues. In germline, CDR1 is MNHNS, CDR2 SASEGT. CDR3 in DNA: TGTGCCAGCAGTGAGCGAGCTAACTATGGCTACACCTTC. It encodes CASSERANYGYTF.

The rearrangement links TRBV29-1 to TRBJ1-5; 7 bases map to TRBD1. V shed 4 bases, J shed 3 bases, and the junction held 3 bases outside the gene matches. The CDR3 spans 13 residues. Germline V gene data show CDR1 as SQVTM and CDR2 as ANQGSEA. The CDR3 is CSVGDSFNQPQHF. CDR3 nucleotide sequence: TGCAGCGTTGGGGACAGCTTCAATCAGCCCCAGCATTTT.

The V gene is TRBV4-1, the J gene TRBJ2-7, with a possible D match to TRBD2 (6 bases). Germline V lookup: CDR1 MGHRA, CDR2 YSYEKL. This CDR3 is 15 amino acids long. V was clipped by 1 base and J by 0 bases, with 10 bases between them. CDR3 sequence (DNA): TGCGCCAGCAGCCAAGGGGTGGGACTCTCCTACGAGCAGTACTTC. This translates into CASSQGVGLSYEQYF.

V and J are TRBV7-3 and TRBJ2-1; 7 positions match TRBD1. Germline lookup yields CDR1 SGHTA and CDR2 FQGTGA. J lost 14 bases, V lost 2 bases, and 12 bases had no gene match. The CDR3 is made up of 14 amino acids. This CDR3 is CASSLDRESVEKFF. The CDR3 bases are TGTGCCAGCAGCTTAGACAGGGAGAGCGTGGAAAAGTTCTTC.

V gene TRBV9 combines with J gene TRBJ1-3; 8 positions agree with TRBD1. The CDR3 is made up of 16 amino acids. Losses at the gene ends were 1 base for V and 2 bases for J; bases not matched to a gene: 5. In germline, CDR1 is SGDLS, CDR2 YYNGEE. For the CDR3, the DNA is TGTGCCAGCAGCGTAAACCAGGGGGCGGCTGGAAACACCATATATTTT. This gives the protein CASSVNQGAAGNTIYF.

The V and J genes are TRBV5-1 and TRBJ2-1; possibly TRBD2 for D (6 bases). The CDR3 consists of 16 residues. V shed 0 bases and J shed 5 bases, with 15 bases lying between them. Germline V lookup: CDR1 SGHRS, CDR2 YFSETQ. The CDR3: CASSLASGSGDNEQFF. The DNA of the CDR3 is TGCGCCAGCAGCTTGGCTTCCGGGAGCGGCGACAATGAGCAGTTCTTC.

The gene calls are TRBV5-4 and TRBJ1-2; D remains unclear. This CDR3 spans 13 amino acids. Between the trimmed V and J ends, which lost 2 bases and 8 bases, there was a span of 13 bases. Germline values: CDR1 SGHNT, CDR2 YYREEE (reference sequence). For the CDR3, the DNA is TGTGCCAGCAGCTTCGAACATTCGGGAGGCTACACCTTC. It yields the protein CASSFEHSGGYTF.